This TCR beta chain was sequenced in a study of T cell responses to AZD1222 COVID-19 vaccine (TCRdb year 2021). For context, the study as a whole: Because spike-specific TCR depth and breadth did not differ between the two schedules, AZD1222 recipients who got a second dose at roughly 4 weeks were pooled with those who got a second dose at roughly 12 weeks. A total of just over 230 trial participants underwent TCR sequencing, of whom 207 received two doses of AZD1222 and some 25 received two doses of the MenACWY control vaccine. Trial participants were enrolled into age subgroups of 18-55, 56-69 and 70-plus years, which contained roughly 140, 27 and 60 TCR-sequenced participants, respectively. Broad study findings and their caveats: Because no day 14 peak-response samples were available, the repertoires could be characterized only after the peak T cell response. Reportedly, close to half of the unique spike-specific TCRs recognized epitopes lying outside the regions that are mutated in the B.1.351 and B.1.1.7 variants. After two AZD1222 doses, spike-specific TCR breadth and depth were significantly higher than at day 0 and than in MenACWY recipients. Only five to seven AZD1222 recipients were SARS-CoV-2 seropositive at baseline, limiting conclusions about previously exposed vaccinees. Most participants were white British and females outnumbered males, and the authors suggested that clonal diversity may have been underestimated. In the small 56-69-year group, the increase in depth fell short of significance, most likely because of low power. The whole spike protein was spanned by vaccine-associated CD4 TCRs, and dominant responses were seen in regions 160-218 and 743-854.

Notes on this clone: Its antigen target is currently unknown. Base-call qualities are not available, and no considerably larger clone is one nucleotide away.

Interpreted using the paper, the time point label stands for: baseline before first vaccination. Vaccinee samples were obtained from the UK trials COV001 and COV002, which included a single-blind randomized controlled phase 2/3 trial of AZD1222 (ChAdOx1 nCoV-19) in healthy adults. For TCRbeta chain sequencing, PBMC samples were collected from trial participants at day 0 and at day 28 after the second dose. Its CDR3 holds 14 amino acids, cysteine through phenylalanine. The entry retains the CDR3 DNA only, 42 bases that are in frame from base 1. A distance of 12 bases separates the germline ends of V and J, which lose 0 bases and 4 bases respectively. The CDR1 and CDR2 encoded by the germline V gene (reference sequence) are GTSNPN and SVGIG. The CDR3 regions of human TCRbeta chains were analyzed by immunosequencing. The paper's processing steps were these. Repertoire TCRs were matched against a reference library of SARS-CoV-2-specific TCRs generated with the MIRA antigen-specificity platform. Breadth meant the fraction of unique TCRs that were SARS-CoV-2-associated, whereas depth meant the fraction of total T cells that were SARS-CoV-2-associated. Each spike-specific TCR was assigned to its reactive spike region and to a CD4 or CD8 class using the MIRA data. Log10-transformed breadth and depth values were compared by one-way ANOVA with Sidak's multiple comparisons tests. TCRdb obtained this table from immuneACCESS and retained in-frame rearrangements with V and J assigned. These tables miss some clones; where compared with another copy, unresolved V genes account for less than half of the shortfall, and the remainder is unexplained. V and J calls and clone size are given by that table; D and trimming were obtained from the DNA. This sample is represented by approximately 100,000 clones; 85% to 90% of them were singletons. Roughly 3.7% of the sample is held by the ten biggest clonotypes.

The material sequenced was peripheral blood, taken on day 0 of AZD1222 vaccination. The TCR comes from an adult in good health. The chain is made from TRBV30 and TRBJ2-5, with no D gene named confidently. The nucleotide sequence is given as TGTGCCTGGAGTGTAGTAGGATCTGGAGAGACCCAGTACTTC. Translated, it reads CAWSVVGSGETQYF.